These T cell receptor beta chains were read from a single sample in a study of CD8+ T cells in alopecia areata. Repertoires were generated with immunoSEQ multiplex PCR, while TCRdb's copy carries only in-frame clones and drops some. The sample gives some 240,000 clones, 57% of which show up once; around 0.44% is in the top ten. The sequenced sample was CD4+ T cells sorted from blood, obtained at week 0. The receptor source for this set is a human donor with alopecia areata. The CDR3 runs from the conserved cysteine through the conserved F or W. D genes are given only for firm matches. Part of the rows lack a size; the others show once, few, many or a class for expanded clones.

D gene	V gene	J gene	clone size	CDR3 DNA	CDR3 protein
TRBD2	TRBV29-1	TRBJ2-7	-	TGCAGCGTTGAAGAGGGAGGGCCCTACGAGCAGTACTTC	CSVEEGGPYEQYF
-	TRBV7-9	TRBJ1-5	few	TGTGCCAGCAGCTTAGTGGCAGGGGGCAATCAGCCCCAGCATTTT	CASSLVAGGNQPQHF
-	TRBV4-2	TRBJ1-1	few	TGTGCCAGCAGCCAAGATATGAACGGTGAAGCTTTCTTT	CASSQDMNGEAFF
TRBD1	TRBV29-1	TRBJ2-7	-	TGCAGCGTCCGGGACAGGGGACGCACCTACGAGCAGTACTTC	CSVRDRGRTYEQYF
TRBD2	TRBV7-3	TRBJ2-5	few	TGTGCCAGCAGCTTAACCCCTGCGGGAGGCGGAGAGACCCAGTACTTC	CASSLTPAGGGETQYF
TRBD1	TRBV29-1	TRBJ1-1	-	TGCAGCGTTGAACGGGACAGGGTTACTGAAGCTTTCTTT	CSVERDRVTEAFF
TRBD1	TRBV5-1	TRBJ2-1	-	TGCGCCAGCAGCTCGGACAGGGGATACAATGAGCAGTTCTTC	CASSSDRGYNEQFF
-	TRBV4-2	TRBJ2-3	-	TGTGCCAGCAGGGGACTTGCCAACACAGATACGCAGTATTTT	CASRGLANTDTQYF
-	TRBV25-1	TRBJ2-5	-	TGTGCCAGCAGGGCCAGGACCGCGGAGACCCAGTACTTC	CASRARTAETQYF
-	TRBV29-1	TRBJ1-1	-	TGCAGCGTTGCAAGGCGCCTAGACATAACGAACACTGAAGCTTTCTTT	CSVARRLDITNTEAFF
-	TRBV6-5	TRBJ1-2	-	TGTGCCAGCAGAACCCGACAGGTCTACACCTTC	CASRTRQVYTF
-	TRBV30	TRBJ1-1	few	TGTGCCTGGAGTGTGGGGATGGGGGCTTTCTTT	CAWSVGMGAFF
-	TRBV7-2	TRBJ2-2	-	TGTGCCAGCAGCTTCAAACCGGGTGCTGGCGGGGAGCTGTTTTTT	CASSFKPGAGGELFF
-	TRBV7-2	TRBJ1-5	-	TGTGCCAGCAGCTCAAGGTCGGGCAATCAGCCCCAGCATTTT	CASSSRSGNQPQHF
-	TRBV23-1	TRBJ1-2	few	TGCGCCAGCAGTCCGAGTGGAGACTATGGCTACACCTTC	CASSPSGDYGYTF
-	TRBV7-9	TRBJ1-2	-	TGTGCCAGCAGCTTAGCGACAACCGGGGGCTACACCTTC	CASSLATTGGYTF
-	TRBV5-1	TRBJ2-1	-	TGCGCCAGCAGCTTGCAGGACGGGGCCAATGAGCAGTTCTTC	CASSLQDGANEQFF
TRBD1	TRBV5-1	TRBJ1-5	-	TGCGCCAGCAGCGTGGAGGGACAGGGAAATCAGCCCCAGCATTTT	CASSVEGQGNQPQHF
-	TRBV19	TRBJ1-2	-	TGTGCCAGTAGTATGGCTAACTATGGCTACACCTTC	CASSMANYGYTF
-	TRBV29-1	TRBJ1-2	-	TGCAGCGTCGAAGTAGTGGCAGGGCAGAGCTATGGCTACACCTTC	CSVEVVAGQSYGYTF
-	TRBV7-9	TRBJ2-7	-	TGTGCCAGCAGCTTAGGTGGGGGGCTCTACGAGCAGTACTTC	CASSLGGGLYEQYF
TRBD2	TRBV25-1	TRBJ2-2	-	TGTGCCAGCAGTGTAAGCGGGGGAAGAACCGGGGAGCTGTTTTTT	CASSVSGGRTGELFF
-	TRBV30	TRBJ2-6	-	TGTGCCTGGAGTGTATTGAGGGCTGGGGCCAACGTCCTGACTTTC	CAWSVLRAGANVLTF
-	TRBV29-1	TRBJ2-7	-	TGCAGCGTTGTATATTTCGTGGTAAGATCCTACGAGCAGTACTTC	CSVVYFVVRSYEQYF
TRBD1	TRBV5-1	TRBJ2-3	-	TGCGCCAGCAGCGGACAGGGCACAGATACGCAGTATTTT	CASSGQGTDTQYF
-	TRBV25-1	TRBJ2-6	-	TGTGCCAGCACCGATGGTTGGGCCAACGTCCTGACTTTC	CASTDGWANVLTF
-	TRBV30	TRBJ1-1	-	TGTGCCTGGAGTGTACCAGGTGGGCTCCACCCTGAAGCTTTCTTT	CAWSVPGGLHPEAFF
-	TRBV29-1	TRBJ1-1	once	TGCAGCGCCGGGCCGGGTCTGAGAACTGAAGCTTTCTTT	CSAGPGLRTEAFF
-	TRBV5-1	TRBJ2-3	few	TGCGCCAGCAGCGAAACAGATACGCAGTATTTT	CASSETDTQYF
-	TRBV27	TRBJ2-2	-	TGTGCCAGCAGTCCCCCAACCGGGGAGCTGTTTTTT	CASSPPTGELFF
-	TRBV30	TRBJ1-4	few	TGTGCCTGGAGTGTAGGCAACGCACGTGGGGAAAAACTGTTTTTT	CAWSVGNARGEKLFF